The 8 T cell receptor beta chains below all came from one sample that was sequenced in a study of human T cells and chemical hapten exposure. Time point reported: healthy volunteer bleed at 6 weeks. The study extracted total RNA from unfractionated whole blood. TCRdb ran MiXCR on the RACE reads and lists one entry per CDR3 protein. The profile covers tens of thousands of distinct CDR3 sequences, with roughly 8.6% appearing a single time and approximately 1.4% taken by the ten largest. Sequencing was done on a sample of whole blood. The receptors stem from a male donor in good health. Some clones in this sample may be carry-over from other donors' samples.

A few counts support this clonotype. V and J are TRBV7-9 and TRBJ1-4; D remains unclear. The ends were cut back, 1 base at V and 0 bases at J, with 15 bases in the middle. The CDR3 sequence is 18 residues long. Germline CDR1 and CDR2: SEHNR and FQNEAQ (reference sequence). This CDR3 reads CASSLELRRPATNEKLFF. The CDR3 DNA sequence: TGTGCCAGCAGCTTAGAACTACGACGCCCTGCAACTAATGAAAAACTGTTTTTT.

J is TRBJ1-1 and V is TRBV12-3 or TRBV12-4, with D uncertain. The V gene lost 6 bases and the J gene lost 3 bases, with 8 bases spanning the gap. This CDR3 comprises 12 residues. The CDR3 is CASRRRDTEAFF. CDR3 nucleotides: TGTGCCAGCAGGCGCCGGGACACTGAAGCTTTCTTT.

J is TRBJ2-5 and V is TRBV6-6; D is unclear. V lost 7 bases and J lost 4, with 10 bases in between. This CDR3 has 12 amino acids. The germline CDR1 and CDR2 sequences are MNHNY and SVGAGI (reference sequence). The CDR3 bases are TGTGCCAGCATCGAGCGAGGAGAGACCCAGTACTTC. It codes for CASIERGETQYF.

There are a few counts of this clonotype. The J gene is TRBJ2-3, the V gene TRBV6-6; tentative D call: TRBD1 (7 bases). The V end was cut by 2 bases, the J end by 3 bases, with 12 bases between. CDR3 length: 15 amino acids. Germline V gives CDR1 MNHNY, CDR2 SVGAGI (reference sequence). The CDR3 reads CASSYRTGGTDTQYF. In DNA form, the CDR3 reads TGTGCCAGCAGTTACCGGACAGGAGGGACAGATACGCAGTATTTT.

The chain couples TRBV5-5 to TRBJ1-4; D perhaps matches TRBD1 (6 bases). Trimming shortened V by 3 bases and J by 8 bases, and 17 bases separated the two germline ends. Germline loops: CDR1 SGHKS, CDR2 YYEKEE (reference sequence). This CDR3 has 15 residues. The CDR3 loop is CASSSTGPEGEKLFF. In nucleotides, the CDR3 is TGTGCCAGCAGCTCTACAGGGCCGGAAGGAGAAAAACTGTTTTTT.

The chain is built from TRBV13 and TRBJ1-6, with D maybe TRBD1 (6 bases). Trimming stripped 4 bases from V and 7 bases from J, with 11 bases between. CDR1 and CDR2 (germline): PRHDT, FYEKMQ (reference sequence). CDR3 length equals 14 residues. DNA of the CDR3: TGTGCCAGCAGCTCCGACAGGACCAATTCACCCCTCCACTTT. It specifies CASSSDRTNSPLHF.

This clonotype was counted only a few times. The chain employs TRBV6-5 and TRBJ1-1, with 8 positions matching TRBD1. Unmatched junction bases numbered 8, after V lost 6 bases and J lost 8 bases. In germline, CDR1 is MNHEY, CDR2 SVGAGI. This CDR3 has 13 amino acids. The CDR3 protein is CASSHRGLIEAFF. The CDR3 nucleotides are TGTGCCAGCAGCCACAGGGGGTTGATCGAAGCTTTCTTT.

This clonotype was counted ten times or more. The chain carries TRBV6-5 and TRBJ2-3; D perhaps matches TRBD2 (6 bases). CDR3 length: 14 residues. Trimming pared 5 bases from V and 2 bases from J, leaving 11 bases between. Germline V CDR1 and CDR2: MNHEY, SVGAGI. DNA of the CDR3: TGTGCCAGCAGTCTACTAGCCCTCACAGATACGCAGTATTTT. It codes for CASSLLALTDTQYF.